This T cell receptor (beta chain) appears in the sequencing data of a study of beta chain features in type 1 diabetes. Only a few counts were recorded for this clone. Its specificity is unknown. Findings and caveats of the study: All four CD4+ subsets of Type 1 diabetes patients contained TCRB CDR3s that were moderately but significantly shorter.

Trimming took 4 bases from V and 6 from J; bases not matched to a gene: 11. The V gene's germline CDR1 is MNHEY and CDR2 SVGAGI. The CDR3 totals 16 residues. Investigators reverse transcribed all isolated RNA, so they sequenced expressed TCRB transcripts. Sequencing was performed with immunoSEQ multiplex PCR; in TCRdb, only in-frame clones are kept and a portion is missing. The profile shows roughly 400,000 clones, approximately 14% of them singletons. This TCR was recovered from a man under 40 in good health. The sample was naive CD4+ T cells from blood. This chain joins TRBV6-5 and TRBJ1-2, with 10 bases aligning to TRBD1. CDR3 nucleotides: TGTGCCAGCAGTTTAGCCTCTGCTGGGACAGGGGATGGCTACACCTTC. This translates into CASSLASAGTGDGYTF.